The sequence of this T cell receptor (beta chain) was determined in a study of T-cell memory formation after mild COVID-19. This clonotype came up a few times. The antigen is unknown. This CDR3 is built from 13 residues. CDR1 and CDR2 from the germline V gene are MNHEY and SMNVEV (reference sequence). V lost 7 bases and J lost 1, with 10 bases in between. Broader study findings: Memory cells collected pre-infection included some clones that later responded, suggesting cross-reactive memory joined.

In TCRdb, the 5' RACE reads were re-called with MiXCR into one record per CDR3 protein. This sample has 550,000 to 650,000 distinct CDR3 sequences, with approximately 15% found just once. The J gene is TRBJ1-1, the V gene TRBV27; D is ambiguous. Sequencing input: PBMCs or a T cell subset sorted from them (not recorded which). The sequence came from an adult woman who had mild COVID-19 (a few samples of this study predate the infection). Cell type and time point are not known. The CDR3 nucleotides read TGTGCCAGCACGTCTATTCGGAACACTGAAGCTTTCTTT. Protein: CASTSIRNTEAFF.